This T cell receptor beta chain was sequenced during a study of blood T cell repertoires in COVID-19. For the study at large: Sites in the United States, Italy and Spain provided acute and convalescent COVID-19 samples. The analysed material was cDNA or gDNA that came from T cells, B-cell-depleted T cells, or PBMCs.

Between the trimmed V and J ends, which lost 3 bases and 0 bases, there was a span of 8 bases. The germline gives CDR1 SNHLY, CDR2 FYNNEI. The CDR3 extends over 14 amino acids. This clone was detected only a few times. Assay used: immunoSEQ multiplex PCR; TCRdb lists only in-frame clones, some missing. The sample consists of hundreds of thousands of clones, around 92% of them appearing once. The sequence was collected from a woman aged 50 to 60 who had been exposed to COVID-19. Sequenced input: PBMCs or T cells enriched from blood (not recorded which). This sequence joins TRBV2 and TRBJ1-1; D is ambiguous. The CDR3 DNA reads TGTGCCAGCAGTGAGCTGGCCTTGAACACTGAAGCTTTCTTT. As protein: CASSELALNTEAFF.